Listed here are 8 T cell receptor beta chains from one sample, sequenced in a study of blood T cell repertoires in COVID-19 (dated by TCRdb to the early 2020s). The library was generated by the immunoSEQ multiplex PCR assay. TCRdb re-hosts the immuneACCESS table, in-frame sequences only. Its copies lack some clones; in the studies checked, an unresolved V gene accounts for under half of them, and the cause for the rest is not known. This sample lists more than 95,000 clones; about 79% were detected once. Together, the top ten hold approximately 3.4% of the sample. The sequencing input was peripheral blood. These receptors were taken from a woman of 80 years or more with active or convalescent COVID-19.

J is TRBJ2-7 and V is TRBV3-1 (or the pseudogene TRBV3-2), with a possible D match to TRBD1 (5 bases). Germline-derived CDR1 and CDR2 are LGHDT and YNNKEL (reference sequence). Trimming removed 1 base at V and 1 base at J, with 20 bases between. The CDR3 is 18 amino acids. Here the CDR3 DNA reads TGTGCCAGCAGCCAAGTTAGGTCCCGCTGGACAAGTTCCTACGAGCAGTACTTC. It yields the protein CASSQVRSRWTSSYEQYF.

The chain is built from TRBV29-1 and TRBJ1-1; 10 nucleotides agree with TRBD1. The CDR3 extends over 14 amino acids. Germline V CDR1 and CDR2: SQVTM, ANQGSEA. V lost 6 bases to trimming and J lost 3 bases; unmatched junction nucleotides: 7. The CDR3 protein is CSVGTTGGDTEAFF. The CDR3 DNA reads TGCAGCGTGGGGACGACAGGGGGCGACACTGAAGCTTTCTTT.

The gene calls are TRBV30 and TRBJ2-1, with a tentative D call TRBD2 (5 bases). The germline V gene encodes CDR1 GTSNPN and CDR2 SVGIG (reference sequence). The CDR3 runs to 14 residues. The V end was cut by 5 bases, the J end by 4 bases, with 15 bases between. CDR3 sequence: CAWDPGYTYNEQFF. Here the CDR3 DNA reads TGTGCCTGGGATCCGGGGTACACGTACAATGAGCAGTTCTTC.

This clone turned up a few times. V usage is TRBV9 and J usage is TRBJ1-4; a weak D match, TRBD1 (5 bases). CDR1 is SGDLS, CDR2 YYNGEE, per germline. CDR3 length: 16 amino acids. The ends were cut back, 3 bases at V and 1 base at J, with 13 bases in the middle. This chain's CDR3 is CASSAYGTGTNEKLFF. Written as DNA, the CDR3 is TGTGCCAGCAGCGCGTATGGGACTGGAACTAATGAAAAACTGTTTTTT.

V gene TRBV5-4 combines with J gene TRBJ2-1, with 8 bases identical to TRBD1. The CDR3 extends over 17 amino acids. Germline CDR1 reads SGHNT; CDR2 reads YYREEE (reference sequence). Trimming cost V 2 bases and J 7 bases; bases outside gene matches: 14. The CDR3 DNA is TGTGCCAGCAGCTTCAAAGCCGGGACAGGTGGAGTGAATGAGCAGTTCTTC. Amino acids: CASSFKAGTGGVNEQFF.

This rearrangement joins TRBV5-1 to TRBJ1-3; D gene unclear. CDR1 is SGHRS, CDR2 YFSETQ, per germline. The CDR3 is made up of 13 amino acids. The V end was cut by 5 bases, the J end by 0 bases, with 6 bases between. The CDR3 here is CASRDTSGNTIYF. DNA for the CDR3: TGCGCCAGCAGAGACACCTCTGGAAACACCATATATTTT.

V usage is TRBV6-5 and J usage is TRBJ1-5; D remains ambiguous. Trimming left V 2 bases short and J 3 bases short, with 8 bases between. Germline lookup yields CDR1 MNHEY and CDR2 SVGAGI. The CDR3 is made up of 14 amino acids. The CDR3 sequence is CASSYIGVNQPQHF. CDR3 DNA: TGTGCCAGCAGTTACATTGGAGTCAATCAGCCCCAGCATTTT.

The V and J genes are TRBV28 and TRBJ1-2, with 10 bases fitting TRBD1. This CDR3 region has 18 residues. From germline, CDR1 is MDHEN and CDR2 SYDVKM. J was trimmed by 6 bases and V by 5 bases; bases with no gene match: 18. CDR3: CASSPNPPGTGASHGYTF. The CDR3 DNA reads TGTGCCAGCAGTCCAAATCCCCCCGGGACAGGGGCATCGCATGGCTACACCTTC.